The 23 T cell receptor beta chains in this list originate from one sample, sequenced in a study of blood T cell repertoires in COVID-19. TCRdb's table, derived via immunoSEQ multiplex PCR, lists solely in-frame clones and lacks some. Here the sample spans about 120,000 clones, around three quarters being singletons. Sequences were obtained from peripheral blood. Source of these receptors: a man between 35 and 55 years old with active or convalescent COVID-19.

CDR3 region: CASSARLTGITGELFF. The CDR3 DNA is TGCGCCAGCAGCGCCCGTTTAACAGGGATCACCGGGGAGCTGTTTTTT. The chain couples TRBV5-1 to TRBJ2-2; TRBD1 is a possible D gene (6 bases). Germline-derived CDR1 and CDR2 are SGHRS and YFSETQ. Trimming took 4 bases from V and 4 from J, leaving 17 bases between them. The CDR3 covers 16 residues.

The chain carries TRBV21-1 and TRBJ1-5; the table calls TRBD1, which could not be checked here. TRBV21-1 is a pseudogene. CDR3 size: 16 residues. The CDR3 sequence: CASSPPTGHIHQPQHF. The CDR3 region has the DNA TGTGCCAGCAGCCCGCCGACGGGACATATCCATCAGCCCCAGCATTTT.

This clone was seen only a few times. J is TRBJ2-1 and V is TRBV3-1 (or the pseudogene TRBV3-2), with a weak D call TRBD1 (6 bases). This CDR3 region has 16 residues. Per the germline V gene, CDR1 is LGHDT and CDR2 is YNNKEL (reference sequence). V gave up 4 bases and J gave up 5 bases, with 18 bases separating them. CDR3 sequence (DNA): TGTGCCAGCAGCCCATACCGGGACATCGCGCACAATGAGCAGTTCTTC. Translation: CASSPYRDIAHNEQFF.

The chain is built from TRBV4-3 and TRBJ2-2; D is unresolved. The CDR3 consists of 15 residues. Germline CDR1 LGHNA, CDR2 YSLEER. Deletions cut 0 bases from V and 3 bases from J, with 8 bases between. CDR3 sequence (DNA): TGCGCCAGCAGCCAAGATAACAGTTACACCGGGGAGCTGTTTTTT. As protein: CASSQDNSYTGELFF.

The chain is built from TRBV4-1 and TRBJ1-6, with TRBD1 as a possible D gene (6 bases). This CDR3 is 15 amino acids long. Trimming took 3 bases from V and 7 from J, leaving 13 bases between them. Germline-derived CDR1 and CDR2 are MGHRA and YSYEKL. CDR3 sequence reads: CASSQGSQGNSPLHF. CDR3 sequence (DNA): TGCGCCAGCAGCCAGGGGAGCCAGGGGAATTCACCCCTCCACTTT.

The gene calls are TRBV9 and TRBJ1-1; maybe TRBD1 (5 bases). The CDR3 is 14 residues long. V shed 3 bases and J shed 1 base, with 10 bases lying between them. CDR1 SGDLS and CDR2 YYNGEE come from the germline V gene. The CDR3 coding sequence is TGTGCCAGCAGCGCCCTCACAGGGAACACTGAAGCTTTCTTT. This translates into CASSALTGNTEAFF.

CDR3 loop: CASSPGTFPGEETQYF. CDR3 DNA: TGCGCCAGCAGCCCCGGGACTTTCCCCGGGGAAGAGACCCAGTACTTC. The chain carries TRBV5-1 and TRBJ2-5; D perhaps matches TRBD2 (6 bases). CDR1 SGHRS and CDR2 YFSETQ come from the germline V gene. V gave up 4 bases and J gave up 3 bases, with 19 bases separating them. The CDR3 length is 16 residues.

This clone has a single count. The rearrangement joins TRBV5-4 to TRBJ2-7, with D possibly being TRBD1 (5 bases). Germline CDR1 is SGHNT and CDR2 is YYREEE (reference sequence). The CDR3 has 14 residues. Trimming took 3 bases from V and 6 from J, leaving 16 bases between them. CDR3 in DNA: TGTGCCAGCAGCTGGTTAACGGACACCCCCGAGCAGTACTTC. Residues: CASSWLTDTPEQYF. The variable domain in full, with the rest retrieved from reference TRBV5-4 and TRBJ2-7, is ETGVTQSPTHLIKTRGQQVTLRCSSQSGHNTVSWYQQALGQGPQFIFQYYREEENGRGNFPPRFSGLQFPNYSSELNVNALELDDSALYLCASSWLTDTPEQYFGPGTRLTVT.

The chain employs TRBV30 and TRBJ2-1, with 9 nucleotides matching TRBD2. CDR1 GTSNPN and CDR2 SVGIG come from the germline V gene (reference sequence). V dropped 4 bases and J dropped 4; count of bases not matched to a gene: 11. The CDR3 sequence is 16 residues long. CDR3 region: CAWTAPGLAGYNEQFF. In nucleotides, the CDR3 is TGTGCCTGGACCGCCCCCGGGCTAGCGGGGTACAATGAGCAGTTCTTC.

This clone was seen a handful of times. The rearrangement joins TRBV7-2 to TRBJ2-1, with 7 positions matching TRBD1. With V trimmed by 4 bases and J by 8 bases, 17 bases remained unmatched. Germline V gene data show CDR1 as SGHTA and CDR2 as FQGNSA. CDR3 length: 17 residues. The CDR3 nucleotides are TGTGCCAGCAGCTCCCGGAGAGGGGGCGCGAGGATAGATGAGCAGTTCTTC. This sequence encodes CASSSRRGGARIDEQFF.

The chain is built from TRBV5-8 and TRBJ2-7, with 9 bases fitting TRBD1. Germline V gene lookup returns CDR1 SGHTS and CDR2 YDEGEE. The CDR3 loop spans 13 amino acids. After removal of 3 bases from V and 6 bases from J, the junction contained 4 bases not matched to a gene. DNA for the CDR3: TGTGCCAGCAGCTGGGGACAGGGCAGCGAGCAGTACTTC. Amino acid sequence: CASSWGQGSEQYF.

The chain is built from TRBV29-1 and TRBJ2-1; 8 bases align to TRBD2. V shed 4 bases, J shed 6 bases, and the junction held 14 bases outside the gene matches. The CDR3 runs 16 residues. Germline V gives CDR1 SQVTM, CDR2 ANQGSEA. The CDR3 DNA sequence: TGCAGCGTTGGCGTAGGGGGGGTCGGGAGGGCCAATGAGCAGTTCTTC. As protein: CSVGVGGVGRANEQFF.

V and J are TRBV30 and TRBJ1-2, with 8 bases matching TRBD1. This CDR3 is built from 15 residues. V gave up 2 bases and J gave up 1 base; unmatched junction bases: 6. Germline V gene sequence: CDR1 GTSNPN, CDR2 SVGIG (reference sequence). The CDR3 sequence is CAWSWTGRSNYGYTF. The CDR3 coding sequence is TGTGCCTGGAGTTGGACAGGGAGAAGTAACTATGGCTACACCTTC. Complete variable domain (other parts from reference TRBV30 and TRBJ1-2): SQTIHQWPATLVQPVGSPLSLECTVEGTSNPNLYWYRQAAGRGLQLLFYSVGIGQISSEVPQNLSASRPQDRQFILSSKKLLLSDSGFYLCAWSWTGRSNYGYTFGSGTRLTVV.

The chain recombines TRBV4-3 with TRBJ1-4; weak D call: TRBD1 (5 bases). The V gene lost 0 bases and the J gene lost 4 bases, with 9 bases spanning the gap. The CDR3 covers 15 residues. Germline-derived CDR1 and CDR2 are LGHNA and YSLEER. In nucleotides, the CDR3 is TGCGCCAGCAGCCAAGATATAGGGGATAATGAAAAACTGTTTTTT. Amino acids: CASSQDIGDNEKLFF.

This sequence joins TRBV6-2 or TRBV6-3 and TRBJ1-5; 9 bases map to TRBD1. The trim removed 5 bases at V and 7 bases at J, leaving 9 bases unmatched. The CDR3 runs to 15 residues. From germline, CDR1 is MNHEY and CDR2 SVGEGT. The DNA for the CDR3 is TGTGCCAGCAGTCAGAATACAGGGGGCAGCCAGCCCCAGCATTTT. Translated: CASSQNTGGSQPQHF.

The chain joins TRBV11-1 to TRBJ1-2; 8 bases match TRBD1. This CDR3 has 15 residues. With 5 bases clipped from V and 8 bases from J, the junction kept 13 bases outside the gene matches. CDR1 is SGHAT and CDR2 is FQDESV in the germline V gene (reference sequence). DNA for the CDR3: TGTGCCAGCAGCGTCGACAGGGGCGCCGGGTGGGGCTACACCTTC. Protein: CASSVDRGAGWGYTF. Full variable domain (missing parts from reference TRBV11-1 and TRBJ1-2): EAEVAQSPRYKITEKSQAVAFWCDPISGHATLYWYRQILGQGPELLVQFQDESVVDDSQLPKDRFSAERLKGVDSTLKIQPAELGDSAMYLCASSVDRGAGWGYTFGSGTRLTVV.

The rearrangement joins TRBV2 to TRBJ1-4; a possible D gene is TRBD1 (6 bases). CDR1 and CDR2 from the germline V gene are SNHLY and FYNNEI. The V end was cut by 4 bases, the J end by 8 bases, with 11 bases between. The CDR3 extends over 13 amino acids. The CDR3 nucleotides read TGTGCCAGCAGTGTCAGGGGCGGGGAAAAACTGTTTTTT. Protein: CASSVRGGEKLFF.

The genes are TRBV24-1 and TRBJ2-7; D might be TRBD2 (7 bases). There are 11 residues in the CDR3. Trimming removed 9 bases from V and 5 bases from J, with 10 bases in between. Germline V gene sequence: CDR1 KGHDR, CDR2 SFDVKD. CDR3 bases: TGTGCCACCCGGGGGGCCGACGAGCAGTACTTC. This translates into CATRGADEQYF.

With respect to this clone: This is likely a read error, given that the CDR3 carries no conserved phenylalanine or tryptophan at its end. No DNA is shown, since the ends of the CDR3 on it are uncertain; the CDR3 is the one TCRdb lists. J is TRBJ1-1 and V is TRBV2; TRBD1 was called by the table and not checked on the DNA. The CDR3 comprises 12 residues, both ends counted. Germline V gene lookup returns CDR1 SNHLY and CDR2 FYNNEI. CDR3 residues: CASSEAGMRQTL.

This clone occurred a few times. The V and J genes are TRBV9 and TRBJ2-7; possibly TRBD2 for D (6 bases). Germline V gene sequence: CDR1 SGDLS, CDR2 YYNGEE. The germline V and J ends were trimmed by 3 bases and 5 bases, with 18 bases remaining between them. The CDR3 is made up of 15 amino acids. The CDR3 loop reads CASSDSGLARDEQYF. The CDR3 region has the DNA TGTGCCAGCAGCGATAGCGGTCTGGCACGAGACGAGCAGTACTTC.

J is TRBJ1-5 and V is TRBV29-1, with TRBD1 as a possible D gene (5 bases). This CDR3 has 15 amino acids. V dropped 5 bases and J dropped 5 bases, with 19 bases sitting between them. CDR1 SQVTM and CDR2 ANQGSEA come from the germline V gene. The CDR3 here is CSVSNAGGVDQPQHF. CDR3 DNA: TGCAGCGTTTCAAACGCCGGGGGGGTCGATCAGCCCCAGCATTTT. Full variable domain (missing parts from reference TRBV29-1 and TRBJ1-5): SAVISQKPSRDICQRGTSLTIQCQVDSQVTMMFWYRQQPGQSLTLIATANQGSEATYESGFVIDKFPISRPNLTFSTLTVSNMSPEDSSIYLCSVSNAGGVDQPQHFGDGTRLSIL.

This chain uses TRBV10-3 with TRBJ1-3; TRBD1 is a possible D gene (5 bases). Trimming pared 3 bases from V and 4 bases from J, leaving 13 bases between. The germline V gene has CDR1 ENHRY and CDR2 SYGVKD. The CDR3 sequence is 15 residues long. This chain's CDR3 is CAISDSGTWGNTIYF. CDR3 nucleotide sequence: TGTGCCATCAGTGACTCTGGGACTTGGGGAAACACCATATATTTT.

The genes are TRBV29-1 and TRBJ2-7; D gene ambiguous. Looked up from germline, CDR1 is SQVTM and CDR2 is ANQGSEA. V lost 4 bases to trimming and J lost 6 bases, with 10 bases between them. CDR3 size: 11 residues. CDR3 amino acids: CSVAVVGEQYF. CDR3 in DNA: TGCAGCGTTGCGGTAGTCGGCGAGCAGTACTTC.